This TCR beta chain was obtained from a study of T cells in Graves' hyperthyroidism and ophthalmopathy. Study results and limitations: Separating ophthalmopathy from stable hyperthyroidism was achieved by a 13 V-J model.

Germline lookup yields CDR1 LGHDT and CDR2 YNNKEL (reference sequence). Trimming pared 5 bases from V and 14 bases from J, leaving 13 bases between. This CDR3 spans 11 amino acids. The source material, RNA transcripts, was used to amplify TCR beta CDR3 regions. With the HTBI primer set, the TCR CDR3 went through a first round of RT-PCR. TCRdb re-called the multiplex PCR reads through MiXCR, storing one row per CDR3 protein. In the table there are around 620,000 distinct CDR3 sequences, 14% of which are singletons. As regards this clonotype: Its specificity is not known.

V is TRBV3-1 and J is TRBJ2-1; D gene ambiguous. This TCR came from a woman aged 18-29 years with Graves' ophthalmopathy. What was sequenced was blood. CDR3 region: CASSRSGDKFF. DNA for the CDR3: TGTGCCAGCAGCAGATCGGGTGATAAGTTCTTC.